These T cell receptor beta chains were read from a single sample in a study of OX40 agonist ivuxolimab in advanced cancers. Libraries were prepared by immunoSEQ multiplex PCR; TCRdb keeps only in-frame clonotypes and omits some of them. The sample carries around 70,000 clones, approximately 87% recorded once. This specimen was CD4+ or CD8+ T cells sorted from blood, taken in a trial of the OX40 agonist ivuxolimab. These receptors all come from an adult with an advanced solid tumor such as melanoma, head and neck, liver or kidney cancer. CDR3s include the opening cysteine and the closing phenylalanine or tryptophan. D genes are given only for firm matches. Not all rows give a size; the values are once, few, many and, for expanded clones, a class.

abundance	v_gene	d_gene	j_gene	CDR3nt	CDR3aa
.	TRBV12-1	.	TRBJ2-1	TGTGCCAGCAGCTTTGCTAGAATAGCGGTAATAGCCCATGAGCAGTTCTTC	CASSFARIAVIAHEQFF
.	TRBV18	.	TRBJ2-7	TGTGCCAGCTCACCGAACAACTACGAGCAGTACTTC	CASSPNNYEQYF
.	TRBV9	.	TRBJ2-7	TGTGCCAGCAGCGTAGCGGGAGAGTCGTTCTACGAGCAGTACTTC	CASSVAGESFYEQYF
.	TRBV9	.	TRBJ2-3	TGTGCCAGCAGCCAGAGGGTCGGGAGCACAGATACGCAGTATTTT	CASSQRVGSTDTQYF
.	TRBV6-1	.	TRBJ1-1	TGTGCCAGCGGTGGGCTGAGGGGCACTGAAGCTTTCTTT	CASGGLRGTEAFF
.	TRBV7-7	.	TRBJ2-5	TGTGCCAGCAGCCGACAGTCCCAAGAGACCCAGTACTTC	CASSRQSQETQYF
.	TRBV7-2	.	TRBJ1-5	TGTGCCAGCAGCGTTGGGACGGAGAGGGCTCGGCCCCAGCATTTT	CASSVGTERARPQHF
.	TRBV9	.	TRBJ2-3	TGTGCCAGCAGCGTAGAGCAGTTAGATACGCAGTATTTT	CASSVEQLDTQYF
.	TRBV6-5	.	TRBJ1-3	TGTGCCATCAGTTCTTACTCTGGAAACACCATATATTTT	CAISSYSGNTIYF
.	TRBV19	.	TRBJ2-5	TGTGCCAGTAGCAGGTCCCACCAAGAGACCCAGTACTTC	CASSRSHQETQYF
.	TRBV20-1	.	TRBJ2-5	TGCAGTGTTTCTGATAGGGAGACCCAGTACTTC	CSVSDRETQYF
.	TRBV19	.	TRBJ1-2	TGTGCCAGTAGTATAGTCTGGGACTCCGGCTACACCTTC	CASSIVWDSGYTF
.	TRBV28	.	TRBJ2-4	TGTGCCAGCAGCTTCTTAGACACTATAGCCAAAAACATTCAGTACTTC	CASSFLDTIAKNIQYF
.	TRBV28	.	TRBJ1-5	TGTGCCAGCAGCTCCGACCGGGACATTCGCAATCAGCCCCAGCATTTT	CASSSDRDIRNQPQHF
.	TRBV19	.	TRBJ2-1	TGTGCCAGTAGTAACCCGAAGATGTCAGGGCGTGAGCAGTTCTTC	CASSNPKMSGREQFF
.	TRBV27	TRBD2	TRBJ2-1	TGTGCCAGCAGTTTATCGGCTAGCGGGAGGGCTTACAATGAGCAGTTCTTC	CASSLSASGRAYNEQFF
.	TRBV5-1	TRBD2	TRBJ2-7	TGCGCCAGCAGCTGGACAGCTAGCGGGAGAAAACGCGAGCAGTACTTC	CASSWTASGRKREQYF
.	TRBV7-2	TRBD1	TRBJ2-2	TGTGCCAGCAGCTTCGGGGACAGGAACACCGGGGAGCTGTTTTTT	CASSFGDRNTGELFF
.	TRBV11-2	TRBD1	TRBJ2-5	TGTGCCAGCAGCTTACGGGTCAGGGGGGAGACCCAGTACTTC	CASSLRVRGETQYF
.	TRBV7-9	.	TRBJ1-5	TGTGCCAGCAGCTTAGTTCGGGATCAGCCCCAGCATTTT	CASSLVRDQPQHF
.	TRBV4-1	TRBD1	TRBJ2-2	TGCGCCAGCAGCCAAGAGGGACAGGGGTCACCCTCCCGCACCGGGGAGCTGTTTTTT	CASSQEGQGSPSRTGELFF
.	TRBV29-1	.	TRBJ2-7	TGCAGCGTTGAAGAGCGGGGCAGAGAGCAGTACTTC	CSVEERGREQYF
few	TRBV30	TRBD1	TRBJ1-5	TGTGCCTGGAGTGCCCCGACAGGGAGCAATCAGCCCCAGCATTTT	CAWSAPTGSNQPQHF
.	TRBV5-1	.	TRBJ1-1	TGCGCCAGCAACCTAGGCACTGAAGCTTTCTTT	CASNLGTEAFF
.	TRBV29-1	.	TRBJ2-7	TGCAGCGTGGACCGGGACGGCTCCTACGAGCAGTACTTC	CSVDRDGSYEQYF
.	TRBV10-3	.	TRBJ2-3	TGTGCCATCGGAGAGCGCGGGAGCACAGATACGCAGTATTTT	CAIGERGSTDTQYF
.	TRBV20-1	.	TRBJ2-1	TGCAGTCCCGCTCGCCCCAATGAGCAGTTCTTC	CSPARPNEQFF
.	TRBV29-1	.	TRBJ2-4	TGCAGCGTGGAATCGCCCTTGGGCAAAAACATTCAGTACTTC	CSVESPLGKNIQYF
.	TRBV2	TRBD1	TRBJ2-7	TGTGCCAGCAGCCGGGACAGGACCTACGAGCAGTACTTC	CASSRDRTYEQYF
.	TRBV11-3	.	TRBJ1-1	TGTGCCAGCAGCTTTAGAGGGGGAAGCGCTTTCTTT	CASSFRGGSAFF
.	TRBV28	TRBD1	TRBJ1-2	TGTGCCAGCAACAGGGGGCCCTATGGCTACACCTTC	CASNRGPYGYTF
.	TRBV7-3	TRBD2	TRBJ2-2	TGTGCCAGCAGCTTCCGACTAGCGAGCACCGGGGAGCTGTTTTTT	CASSFRLASTGELFF
.	TRBV28	TRBD2	TRBJ2-7	TGTGCCAGCAGTCTAGCGGGAGGGACAAGCTACGAGCAGTACTTC	CASSLAGGTSYEQYF
.	TRBV18	.	TRBJ2-1	TGTGCCAGCTCACCCCCGAACACGGGGGTAGCCTCTAGAAATGAGCAGTTCTTC	CASSPPNTGVASRNEQFF
.	TRBV6-1	.	TRBJ2-3	TGTGCCAGCAGTGAGTATCGAGGAGACACAGATACGCAGTATTTT	CASSEYRGDTDTQYF
.	TRBV5-6	.	TRBJ2-3	TGTGCCAGCAGCCAGGAGGTGGCAGCGCTTGACACAGATACGCAGTATTTT	CASSQEVAALDTDTQYF
.	TRBV9	.	TRBJ2-5	TGTGCCAGCAGCCAGGGGTGGGAGACCCAGTACTTC	CASSQGWETQYF
.	TRBV28	TRBD1	TRBJ2-3	TGTGCCAGCAGTTTCCAGGGGGAAACAGATACGCAGTATTTT	CASSFQGETDTQYF
once	TRBV6-1	.	TRBJ2-1	TGTGCCAGCAGTGACGGACAGATCAATGAGCAGTTCTTC	CASSDGQINEQFF
.	TRBV29-1	TRBD1	TRBJ2-7	TGCAGCGTTGGGACGGGACAGGTCTACGAGCAGTACTTC	CSVGTGQVYEQYF
few	TRBV25-1	.	TRBJ2-1	TGTGCCAGCAAATCCTCGGGACCCCGAGGGGATAAGTTCTTC	CASKSSGPRGDKFF
once	TRBV4-1	.	TRBJ1-6	TGCGCCAGCAGCCAAGCCAAGGATTCACCCCTCCACTTT	CASSQAKDSPLHF
.	TRBV5-1	.	TRBJ2-2	TGCGCCAGCAGCCCCCTTGGGGGAACGAACACCGGGGAGCTGTTTTTT	CASSPLGGTNTGELFF
once	TRBV27	.	TRBJ1-1	TGTGCCAGCAGACCCGACAGTCAGAACACTGAAGCTTTCTTT	CASRPDSQNTEAFF
.	TRBV7-8	.	TRBJ2-5	TGTGCCAGCAGCTTAGACCAAGAGACCCAGTACTTC	CASSLDQETQYF
.	TRBV7-3	.	TRBJ2-2	TGTGCCAGCAGGCGAGAAGCCGGGGAGCTGTTTTTT	CASRREAGELFF
once	TRBV7-3	TRBD2	TRBJ2-1	TGTGCCAGCAGCTCGTTTAGCGGGAGGCTTGGCAATGAGCAGTTCTTC	CASSSFSGRLGNEQFF
.	TRBV7-8	TRBD1	TRBJ1-1	TGTGCCAGCGGCCGGGACAGCATTAACACTGAAGCTTTCTTT	CASGRDSINTEAFF
.	TRBV2	.	TRBJ1-2	TGTGCCAGCAGTGAAACAGTTTATGGCTACACCTTC	CASSETVYGYTF
.	TRBV15	.	TRBJ1-3	TGTGCCACCAGCGCGCATGCGAGCTCTGGAAACACCATATATTTT	CATSAHASSGNTIYF
.	TRBV6-6	.	TRBJ1-3	TGTGCCAGCAGTTACACGGGTGCCATATATTTT	CASSYTGAIYF
.	TRBV4-1	.	TRBJ1-3	TGCGCCAGCAGCCAAGAAGTTCGTCCGGGTTTAGGGAACACCATATATTTT	CASSQEVRPGLGNTIYF
.	TRBV5-1	TRBD2	TRBJ2-7	TGCGCCAGCAGCTATAGCCGGTCCGGGACTAGCGCCGCCTACGAGCAGTACTTC	CASSYSRSGTSAAYEQYF
.	TRBV30	.	TRBJ1-5	TGTGCCTGGAGTATCCGGGCCCCCTCTCAGCCCCAGCATTTT	CAWSIRAPSQPQHF
.	TRBV11-1	TRBD1	TRBJ2-7	TGTGCCAGCAGCTACGAAGGGGGCTCCACCTACGAGCAGTACTTC	CASSYEGGSTYEQYF
.	TRBV5-3	.	TRBJ1-4	TGTGCCAGAAGCTTTGATTTAGGACGGACAGAAAAACTGTTTTTT	CARSFDLGRTEKLFF
.	TRBV6-5	.	TRBJ1-2	TGTGCCAGCTTCAAGGGGCTCGTTAACTATGGCTACACCTTC	CASFKGLVNYGYTF
.	TRBV6-6	.	TRBJ2-7	TGTGCCAGCAGTTACTCGACGGGGGCTAAGGACGAGCAGTACTTC	CASSYSTGAKDEQYF
.	TRBV5-5	TRBD1	TRBJ2-3	TGTGCCAGCAGCTTCTCCGGGACAGGAAGCACAGATACGCAGTATTTT	CASSFSGTGSTDTQYF
.	TRBV28	.	TRBJ2-1	TGTGCCAGCAGTTATCGCGGCAATGAGCAGTTCTTC	CASSYRGNEQFF